One and the same sample provided the 24 T cell receptor beta chains below, sequenced in a study of shared clonotypes between healthy human individuals (dated by TCRdb to 2018 to 2020). Library preparation employed the immunoSEQ multiplex PCR assay. Sourced from immuneACCESS, this table was stored by TCRdb with only in-frame sequences that have V and J called. A share of the clones is absent; for the studies checked, an unresolved V gene accounts for under half, and the remainder has no known explanation. A total of under 650,000 clones appear in this sample, 90% to 96% of them only once. The ten largest clonotypes hold about 0.054% of the sample. The material sequenced was naive CD4+ T cells sorted from blood. The sample's cell subset or site label, in plain terms: CD45RA+ positively selected. These receptors were obtained from a woman aged 25 to 45 in good health.

The chain joins TRBV4-1 to TRBJ1-2; no reliable D call. V was trimmed by 0 bases and J by 0 bases, leaving 14 bases between them. CDR3 length: 17 residues. Germline CDR1 MGHRA, CDR2 YSYEKL. For the CDR3, the DNA is TGCGCCAGCAGCCAAGACATTGGAGCGGATTCTAACTATGGCTACACCTTC. This encodes CASSQDIGADSNYGYTF.

This chain connects TRBV28 to TRBJ2-3; D might be TRBD1 (5 bases). Germline V gene sequence: CDR1 MDHEN, CDR2 SYDVKM. The CDR3 is 14 amino acids. V shed 5 bases and J shed 5 bases, with 14 bases lying between them. In DNA form, the CDR3 reads TGTGCCAGCAGTCGCCTATCGCAGGGAGATACGCAGTATTTT. It translates to CASSRLSQGDTQYF.

This chain links TRBV11-2 with TRBJ1-1, with D perhaps TRBD1 (5 bases). This CDR3 region has 12 residues. Trimming stripped 2 bases from V and 6 bases from J, with 7 bases between. The germline V gene has CDR1 SGHAT and CDR2 FQNNGV. The chain's CDR3 is CASSLFRAEAFF. CDR3 coding DNA: TGTGCCAGCAGCTTATTCAGGGCTGAAGCTTTCTTT.

This chain links TRBV18 with TRBJ2-7, with TRBD1 matching 7 bases. CDR3 length: 16 residues. With V trimmed by 0 bases and J by 1 base, 6 bases remained unmatched. From germline, CDR1 is KGHSH and CDR2 LQKENI. CDR3 sequence (DNA): TGTGCCAGCTCACCACCGACAGGCAGGGGGTCCTACGAGCAGTACTTC. This sequence encodes CASSPPTGRGSYEQYF.

This clone was seen just once. The genes are TRBV7-8 and TRBJ2-7; D could derive from TRBD1 or TRBD2 (6 bases each). With 5 bases removed from V and 3 bases from J, the gap between germline ends came to 23 bases. The CDR3 has 17 residues. Germline assignment: CDR1 SGHVS and CDR2 FQNEAQ. The CDR3 loop reads CASSPPGARVANYEQYF. In DNA form, the CDR3 reads TGTGCCAGCAGCCCCCCGGGGGCGCGGGTGGCTAACTACGAGCAGTACTTC.

The chain employs TRBV28 and TRBJ2-7, with 9 bases lining up with TRBD1. V was clipped by 8 bases and J by 5 bases; unmatched bases: 4. This CDR3 region has 12 residues. From germline, CDR1 is MDHEN and CDR2 SYDVKM. In DNA form, the CDR3 reads TGTGCCAGCGGGACAGGGCGCGACGAGCAGTACTTC. It yields the protein CASGTGRDEQYF.

The sample holds a few counts of this clone. The chain has TRBV2 and TRBJ2-7; TRBD1 matches at 8 bases. Germline lookup yields CDR1 SNHLY and CDR2 FYNNEI. The junction had 2 bases not matched to a gene; V was cut back by 8 bases and J by 2 bases. This CDR3 comprises 12 residues. The DNA for the CDR3 is TGTGCCAGCTTGGGACAGGCCTACGAGCAGTACTTC. This encodes CASLGQAYEQYF.

Note on this clone: One junction end does not reproduce the germline sequence, and a read error may be involved. This chain links TRBV28 with TRBJ2-7; 7 nucleotides agree with TRBD2. The germline V gene has CDR1 MDHEN and CDR2 SYDVKM. This CDR3 has 14 amino acids. CDR3 amino acids: CASSFGAGVHEKHF. CDR3 coding DNA: TGTGCCAGCAGTTTTGGTGCGGGAGTGCATGAGAAGCACTTC.

The chain recombines TRBV5-4 with TRBJ2-5, with 10 bases lining up with TRBD1. CDR3 size: 15 residues. Germline values: CDR1 SGHNT, CDR2 YYREEE (reference sequence). V was pared by 4 bases and J by 4 bases, with 7 bases of the junction left unmatched. CDR3 DNA: TGTGCCAGCAGCGCCGGGACAGGGGAGGGAGAGACCCAGTACTTC. It is translated as CASSAGTGEGETQYF.

The chain combines TRBV5-1 with TRBJ1-4; 9 bases agree with TRBD1. In germline, CDR1 is SGHRS, CDR2 YFSETQ. The CDR3 contains 16 residues. The J segment lost 5 bases and the V segment lost 4 bases, leaving 9 bases of the junction unmatched. CDR3 protein: CASSAGTGTENEKLFF. The CDR3 DNA sequence: TGCGCCAGCAGCGCCGGGACAGGGACCGAGAATGAAAAACTGTTTTTT.

The V gene is TRBV19, the J gene TRBJ2-7; a weak D match, TRBD2 (6 bases). The CDR3 is 14 amino acids. Germline values: CDR1 LNHDA, CDR2 SQIVND (reference sequence). Trimming removed 3 bases from V and 2 bases from J, with 11 bases in between. CDR3 sequence (DNA): TGTGCCAGTAGTATCGGAGGGCTTGCCTACGAGCAGTACTTC. Translated, it gives CASSIGGLAYEQYF.

The gene calls are TRBV13 and TRBJ2-7; 8 bases match TRBD2. J lost 3 bases, V lost 2 bases, and 9 bases had no gene match. This CDR3 comprises 16 residues. CDR1 and CDR2 from the germline V gene are PRHDT and FYEKMQ (reference sequence). As DNA, the CDR3 is TGTGCCAGCAGCTTAACCGGGAGGGCTGCTTTCTACGAGCAGTACTTC. It encodes CASSLTGRAAFYEQYF.

V and J are TRBV19 and TRBJ1-2; D gene uncertain. The V gene lost 4 bases and the J gene lost 8 bases, with 14 bases spanning the gap. This CDR3 has 13 residues. Germline V gene sequence: CDR1 LNHDA, CDR2 SQIVND (reference sequence). The chain's CDR3 is CASSNTDLGGYTF. CDR3 bases: TGTGCCAGTAGTAACACGGATCTGGGGGGCTACACCTTC.

J is TRBJ2-7 and V is TRBV6-6; 8 bases are a match to TRBD2. CDR1 is MNHNY, CDR2 SVGAGI, per germline (reference sequence). J was trimmed by 2 bases and V by 6 bases; bases with no gene match: 9. CDR3 size: 15 residues. CDR3 in amino acids: CASSPQTSVPYEQYF. DNA for the CDR3: TGTGCCAGCAGCCCTCAGACTAGCGTTCCCTACGAGCAGTACTTC.

This chain links TRBV6-1 with TRBJ2-1; D remains unclear. This CDR3 is built from 11 residues. The germline CDR1 and CDR2 sequences are MNHNS and SASEGT. The V end lost 9 bases, the J end lost 4 bases, and 7 bases lay between the germline ends. The CDR3, as DNA: TGTGCCAGTTGCTATTACAATGAGCAGTTCTTC. Translated: CASCYYNEQFF.

V is TRBV6-1 and J is TRBJ2-5; TRBD1 is a possible D gene (5 bases). CDR3 size: 14 residues. CDR1 is MNHNS, CDR2 SASEGT, per germline. Deletions cut 3 bases from V and 6 bases from J, with 14 bases between. In DNA, the CDR3 is TGTGCCAGCAGTGAGCAGGGCGATACAAAGACCCAGTACTTC. This codes for CASSEQGDTKTQYF.

V usage is TRBV28 and J usage is TRBJ2-7; perhaps D is TRBD1 or TRBD2 (5 bases each). The CDR3 spans 12 residues. V was shortened by 2 bases and J by 8 bases, with 10 bases between the two germline ends. CDR1 MDHEN and CDR2 SYDVKM come from the germline V gene. Here the CDR3 DNA reads TGTGCCAGCAGTTTAGGTCAGGGACAGCAGTACTTC. This gives the protein CASSLGQGQQYF.

The chain employs TRBV5-1 and TRBJ2-7; no clear D gene. Trimming stripped 2 bases from V and 4 bases from J, with 13 bases between. The CDR3 is 14 amino acids. Germline-derived CDR1 and CDR2 are SGHRS and YFSETQ. The CDR3 DNA is TGCGCCAGCAGCTTAGGGCAGTACGATTACGAGCAGTACTTC. Its protein product is CASSLGQYDYEQYF.

J is TRBJ1-1 and V is TRBV6-1; D is unresolved. Trimming removed 8 bases at V and 11 bases at J, with 24 bases between. The CDR3 covers 14 residues. Germline CDR1 MNHNS, CDR2 SASEGT. CDR3 region: CASLSLGPVDVAFF. In DNA, the CDR3 is TGTGCCAGCTTATCCCTAGGGCCAGTTGACGTGGCTTTCTTT.

The chain carries TRBV5-1 and TRBJ2-1; no clear D. Germline CDR1 is SGHRS and CDR2 is YFSETQ. V was pared by 2 bases and J by 5 bases, with 11 bases between. The CDR3 is 14 residues long. CDR3 in DNA: TGCGCCAGCAGCTTTGTTAAAGGGCACAATGAGCAGTTCTTC. Its protein product is CASSFVKGHNEQFF.

The chain combines TRBV5-1 with TRBJ1-4; no firm D call. The CDR3 runs 15 residues. The V gene lost 6 bases and the J gene lost 3 bases, with 15 bases spanning the gap. The germline gives CDR1 SGHRS, CDR2 YFSETQ. The CDR3 DNA reads TGCGCCAGCACCCCTGCAAGGGTGGCTAATGAAAAACTGTTTTTT. Protein sequence: CASTPARVANEKLFF. Filled out from reference TRBV5-1 and TRBJ1-4, the complete variable domain reads KAGVTQTPRYLIKTRGQQVTLSCSPISGHRSVSWYQQTPGQGLQFLFEYFSETQRNKGNFPGRFSGRQFSNSRSEMNVSTLELGDSALYLCASTPARVANEKLFFGSGTQLSVL.

The rearrangement links TRBV5-4 to TRBJ1-1; D is perhaps TRBD1 (5 bases). V was cut by 6 bases and J by 2 bases, with 20 bases left in between. The CDR3 length is 16 residues. Germline V CDR1 and CDR2: SGHNT, YYREEE (reference sequence). CDR3 coding DNA: TGTGCCAGCAATCGGCAGGGCCCCGTAGTTAACACTGAAGCTTTCTTT. This encodes CASNRQGPVVNTEAFF.

The J gene is TRBJ2-7, the V gene TRBV10-3, with 15 bases identical to TRBD2. Germline loops: CDR1 ENHRY, CDR2 SYGVKD. After removal of 0 bases from V and 0 bases from J, the junction contained 3 bases not matched to a gene. This CDR3 has 18 residues. As DNA, the CDR3 is TGTGCCATCAGTGAGTCCGGGACTAGCGGGAGGTACTCCTACGAGCAGTACTTC. It yields the protein CAISESGTSGRYSYEQYF.

This clone was detected only once. CDR3 DNA: TGTGCCAGCAGCCTTAGGACAGGGAACTATGGCTACACCTTC. Residues: CASSLRTGNYGYTF. The chain recombines TRBV5-5 with TRBJ1-2; 8 bases are a match to TRBD1. J lost 2 bases, V lost 4 bases, and 4 bases had no gene match. This CDR3 spans 14 amino acids. CDR1 SGHKS and CDR2 YYEKEE come from the germline V gene (reference sequence).